This entry describes one TCR beta chain. No antigen is known for it. These data originate in a study of CXCR3-negative and CXCR3-positive naive CD8 T cells. The CDR3 consists of 16 residues. Per germline, CDR1 SGHAT and CDR2 FQNNGV. TRB cDNA libraries were made by UMI-labeled 5' RACE. TCRdb reprocessed the 5' RACE reads, keeping one entry per CDR3 protein, no DNA. This sample's clone table lists over 95,000 distinct CDR3 sequences. Whole-study findings and limits: Post-cryopreservation CXCR3 expression was partly diminished, and the bulk of assays employed fresh PBMCs. More hydrophobic TRB CDR3s occurred in CXCR3-positive than in CXCR3-negative naive cells. Diversity proved comparably high across both naive subsets and much lower in memory CD8+ cells.

Naive CD8+ T lymphocytes were specified as CD45RO-CCR7+CD27+CD95-. The chain carries TRBV11-2 and TRBJ2-1; as DNA is missing, the TRBD2 call by TCRdb cannot be tested. What was sequenced was naive CXCR3+ CD8+ T cells from blood. Subset: CD45RO-CCR7+CD27+CD95- naive CD8+ T cells expressing CXCR3 (TNR3+). This clonotype was sampled from a human donor in good health. Some clones in this sample may be carry-over from other donors' samples. This CDR3 is CASSKLAGVNYNEQFF.